A single sample is the source of the 29 T cell receptor beta chains below, sequenced in a study of T cells in Graves' hyperthyroidism and ophthalmopathy. There were TCR beta CDR3 regions amplified from RNA transcripts. The TCR CDR3 first-round RT-PCR relied on the HTBI primer set. TCRdb processed the multiplex PCR reads anew with MiXCR; each CDR3 protein has one entry. Here the sample spans some 570,000 distinct CDR3 sequences, 11% to 15% being singletons. Sequencing was done on a sample of blood. These receptors were collected from a woman between 18 and 29 years old with Graves' ophthalmopathy.

This clonotype was counted between two and nine times. The chain employs TRBV29-1 and TRBJ1-3, with D uncertain. V dropped 6 bases and J dropped 3 bases, with 6 bases sitting between them. The CDR3 covers 11 residues. Germline V lookup: CDR1 SQVTM, CDR2 ANQGSEA. The CDR3 DNA reads as TGCAGCGTAGGAGGTGGAAACACCATATATTTT. Protein product: CSVGGGNTIYF.

There are many counts of this clonotype. The genes are TRBV7-9 and TRBJ2-2; D gene uncertain. Looked up from germline, CDR1 is SEHNR and CDR2 is FQNEAQ (reference sequence). The CDR3 runs 17 residues. V dropped 2 bases and J dropped 0 bases, with 13 bases sitting between them. The CDR3 sequence is CASSLRARTANTGELFF. The CDR3, as DNA: TGTGCCAGCAGCTTACGGGCTCGTACTGCGAACACCGGGGAGCTGTTTTTT.

This clonotype came up a few times. This chain joins TRBV5-1 and TRBJ2-3; D may be TRBD1 (6 bases). Germline V lookup: CDR1 SGHRS, CDR2 YFSETQ. The CDR3 sequence is 16 residues long. The V gene lost 4 bases and the J gene lost 3 bases, with 18 bases spanning the gap. CDR3 amino acids: CASSLQGTVGTDTQYF. The CDR3 bases are TGCGCCAGCAGCCTTCAGGGGACCGTTGGGACAGATACGCAGTATTTT. Full variable domain (remainder filled in from reference TRBV5-1 and TRBJ2-3): KAGVTQTPRYLIKTRGQQVTLSCSPISGHRSVSWYQQTPGQGLQFLFEYFSETQRNKGNFPGRFSGRQFSNSRSEMNVSTLELGDSALYLCASSLQGTVGTDTQYFGPGTRLTVL.

This clonotype was detected ten times or more. This rearrangement joins TRBV12-3 or TRBV12-4 to TRBJ2-7, with D perhaps TRBD2 (5 bases). Trimming left V 6 bases short and J 0 bases short, with 12 bases between. The CDR3 runs 14 residues. CDR3: CASSPGGSSYEQYF. In DNA, the CDR3 is TGTGCCAGCAGCCCCGGAGGAAGCTCCTACGAGCAGTACTTC.

This clonotype was recorded at least ten times. V and J are TRBV12-3 or TRBV12-4 and TRBJ2-1; 14 bases are a match to TRBD2. The CDR3 covers 14 residues. J gave up 8 bases and V 6 bases, and 3 bases lay outside the gene matches. This chain's CDR3 is CASSLGLAGDEQFF. As DNA, the CDR3 is TGTGCCAGCAGCTTGGGACTAGCGGGAGATGAGCAGTTCTTC.

As regards this clonotype: A much larger clone lies a single base off, so this may be a read error. J is TRBJ1-4 and V is TRBV18; a possible D gene is TRBD1 (6 bases). There are 15 residues in the CDR3. Germline-derived CDR1 and CDR2 are KGHSH and LQKENI. CDR3 coding DNA: TGTGCCAGCTCCATCGAGACAGGCGCTAATGAAAAACTGTCTTTT. Its protein is CASSIETGANEKLSF. Supplemented by reference TRBV18 and TRBJ1-4, the full variable domain reads NAGVMQNPRHLVRRRGQEARLRCSPMKGHSHVYWYRQLPEEGLKFMVYLQKENIIDESGMPKERFSAEFPKEGPSILRIQQVVRGDSAAYFCASSIETGANEKLSFGSGTQLSVL.

Ten or more counts support this clonotype. V and J are TRBV27 and TRBJ2-7; no reliable D call. Germline CDR1 and CDR2: MNHEY and SMNVEV (reference sequence). Trimming left V 5 bases short and J 6 bases short, with 20 bases between. This CDR3 contains 15 residues. The CDR3 spells CASSPSLEGFTEQYF. The CDR3 coding sequence is TGTGCCAGCAGTCCTTCTTTGGAAGGGTTTACCGAGCAGTACTTC.

This clonotype was seen many times. CDR3 in DNA: TGTGCCAGCAGTGAATGGGCCCAGGGCTGGGGTTCCGGGGAGACCCAGTACTTC. Translated: CASSEWAQGWGSGETQYF. V usage is TRBV6-1 and J usage is TRBJ2-5, with D perhaps TRBD1 (5 bases). The CDR3 loop spans 18 amino acids. Per the germline V gene, CDR1 is MNHNS and CDR2 is SASEGT. V was shortened by 2 bases and J by 5 bases, with 24 bases between the two germline ends.

V usage is TRBV14 and J usage is TRBJ2-2; D is uncertain. Trimming took 6 bases from V and 4 from J, leaving 12 bases between them. Germline assignment: CDR1 SGHDN and CDR2 FVKESK. The CDR3 covers 14 residues. The CDR3 DNA is TGTGCCAGCAGAGCTAGTCCCGCCACCGGGGAGCTGTTTTTT. Translation gives CASRASPATGELFF.

This chain connects TRBV7-3 to TRBJ2-5, with no clear D. The V end was cut by 2 bases, the J end by 4 bases, with 11 bases between. The CDR3 is 14 amino acids. From germline, CDR1 is SGHTA and CDR2 FQGTGA. CDR3 nucleotides: TGTGCCAGCAGCTTAGGCGGATGGAGAGAGACCCAGTACTTC. This translates into CASSLGGWRETQYF.

This clonotype has a count of ten or more. The chain carries TRBV6-1 and TRBJ1-6; possible D gene TRBD1, 6 bases. The V end was cut by 5 bases, the J end by 10 bases, with 30 bases between. CDR1 is MNHNS, CDR2 SASEGT, per germline. This CDR3 has 19 residues. The CDR3 protein is CASSYRTSWTARRRSPLHF. The CDR3 coding sequence is TGTGCCAGCAGTTACCGAACCTCCTGGACAGCCAGAAGGAGGTCACCCCTCCACTTT.

This clonotype has more than one count but fewer than ten. This chain links TRBV30 with TRBJ1-4, with D possibly matching TRBD1 (5 bases). V was pared by 3 bases and J by 4 bases, with 18 bases between. Germline V gene sequence: CDR1 GTSNPN, CDR2 SVGIG (reference sequence). The CDR3 is made up of 16 amino acids. The CDR3: CAWSRDPPKYNEKLFF. The CDR3, as DNA: TGTGCCTGGAGCAGGGACCCCCCGAAGTATAATGAAAAACTGTTTTTT.

This clonotype was counted at least ten times. The CDR3 nucleotides read TGTGCCAGCAGCGTAGCTAGTACAGGTGGCATGAACACTGAAGCTTTCTTT. As protein: CASSVASTGGMNTEAFF. The chain joins TRBV9 to TRBJ1-1, with D perhaps matching TRBD1 (5 bases). The germline V and J ends were trimmed by 0 bases and 0 bases, with 15 bases remaining between them. The germline V gene has CDR1 SGDLS and CDR2 YYNGEE. This CDR3 region has 17 residues.

The chain has TRBV5-6 and TRBJ1-5; possible D gene TRBD1, 5 bases. CDR3 length: 17 residues. Germline V gene lookup returns CDR1 SGHDT and CDR2 YYEEEE. V lost 2 bases to trimming and J lost 0 bases, with 15 bases between them. CDR3 in amino acids: CASSFYSSTDSNQPQHF. The CDR3 nucleotides read TGTGCCAGCAGCTTCTACTCTTCGACAGATAGCAATCAGCCCCAGCATTTT.

This clonotype was observed many times. The gene calls are TRBV7-9 and TRBJ2-1; 7 nucleotides align to TRBD2. V shed 2 bases and J 3 bases; nucleotides not matched to a gene: 1. Germline V lookup: CDR1 SEHNR, CDR2 FQNEAQ (reference sequence). This CDR3 has 14 amino acids. CDR3 nucleotides: TGTGCCAGCAGCTTAACTAGCGACTACAATGAGCAGTTCTTC. This translates into CASSLTSDYNEQFF.

This clonotype showed up many times. The V and J genes are TRBV7-9 and TRBJ1-2; D is unclear. V lost 1 base, J lost 0 bases, and 9 bases lay in between. From germline, CDR1 is SEHNR and CDR2 FQNEAQ (reference sequence). The CDR3 extends over 15 amino acids. CDR3: CASSLEGKANYGYTF. Written as DNA, the CDR3 is TGTGCCAGCAGCTTAGAAGGAAAAGCTAACTATGGCTACACCTTC.

This clonotype has a count of ten or more. The rearrangement uses TRBV11-3 and TRBJ2-3; D may correspond to TRBD1 or TRBD2 (5 bases each). This CDR3 spans 15 amino acids. The germline V gene encodes CDR1 SGHNT and CDR2 YENEEA. V was shortened by 2 bases and J by 2 bases, with 11 bases between the two germline ends. CDR3 in amino acids: CASSLHGTFTDTQYF. The DNA for the CDR3 is TGTGCCAGCAGCTTACACGGGACCTTCACAGATACGCAGTATTTT.

The V and J genes are TRBV14 and TRBJ2-1; TRBD2 agrees at 11 bases. Germline V gene sequence: CDR1 SGHDN, CDR2 FVKESK. V lost 3 bases to trimming and J lost 2 bases; unmatched junction nucleotides: 9. The CDR3 is 18 residues long. The CDR3 DNA reads as TGTGCCAGCAGCCACGGACTTGGGACTAGCGGCACCTACAATGAGCAGTTCTTC. The encoded protein is CASSHGLGTSGTYNEQFF. Full variable domain (outside the CDR3, taken from reference TRBV14 and TRBJ2-1): EAGVTQFPSHSVIEKGQTVTLRCDPISGHDNLYWYRRVMGKEIKFLLHFVKESKQDESGMPNNRFLAERTGGTYSTLKVQPAELEDSGVYFCASSHGLGTSGTYNEQFFGPGTRLTVL.

This clonotype has just a few counts. V is TRBV5-1 and J is TRBJ2-2; 13 positions match TRBD2. CDR3 length: 17 residues. The V and J ends lost 3 bases and 3 bases, in that order; junction bases with no gene match: 5. The germline V gene has CDR1 SGHRS and CDR2 YFSETQ. The CDR3 spells CASSWGTSGTDTGELFF. Written as DNA, the CDR3 is TGCGCCAGCAGCTGGGGGACTAGCGGGACTGACACCGGGGAGCTGTTTTTT. Full variable domain (remainder filled in from reference TRBV5-1 and TRBJ2-2): KAGVTQTPRYLIKTRGQQVTLSCSPISGHRSVSWYQQTPGQGLQFLFEYFSETQRNKGNFPGRFSGRQFSNSRSEMNVSTLELGDSALYLCASSWGTSGTDTGELFFGEGSRLTVL.

This clonotype has ten or more counts. The chain employs TRBV19 and TRBJ2-7; D assignment may be TRBD1 or TRBD2 (5 bases each). Trimming took off 3 bases at V and 8 bases at J, with 20 bases between the two ends. CDR3 length: 15 residues. Germline CDR1 is LNHDA and CDR2 is SQIVND (reference sequence). The CDR3 is CASSIRGRDEVKQYF. Written as DNA, the CDR3 is TGTGCCAGTAGTATCCGGGGCCGAGATGAAGTGAAGCAGTACTTC.

The V call is TRBV19, the J call TRBJ2-2; 9 positions match TRBD1. The germline V gene has CDR1 LNHDA and CDR2 SQIVND (reference sequence). V gave up 9 bases and J gave up 4 bases; unmatched junction bases: 15. CDR3 length: 17 residues. CDR3 residues: CASDAGQGYGGTGELFF. CDR3 coding DNA: TGTGCCAGCGATGCGGGACAGGGATATGGTGGCACCGGGGAGCTGTTTTTT.

This clonotype came up once. The chain joins TRBV6-4 to TRBJ2-5; 8 bases agree with TRBD2. The V gene's germline CDR1 is MRHNA and CDR2 SNTAGT. V lost 5 bases, J lost 5 bases, and 19 bases stayed unmatched. This CDR3 is built from 18 residues. This CDR3 is CASSLTRALGRGWETQYF. The DNA for the CDR3 is TGTGCCAGCAGTTTGACTCGGGCTCTCGGGAGGGGTTGGGAGACCCAGTACTTC.

As to this clonotype: A read error is possible here, since a much larger clone lies one base away. The chain combines TRBV28 with TRBJ1-4; no definite D call. CDR1 MDHEN and CDR2 SYDVKM come from the germline V gene. The CDR3 loop spans 15 amino acids. This CDR3 is CASSPPGMFNEELFF. CDR3 coding DNA: TGTGCCAGCAGTCCCCCCGGGATGTTTAATGAAGAACTGTTTTTT.

On this clonotype itself: A much bigger clone sits one base away, suggesting this may be a read error. The chain links TRBV11-1 to TRBJ2-7; 13 bases are a match to TRBD2. The CDR3 runs 19 residues. The germline V gene has CDR1 SGHAT and CDR2 FQDESV (reference sequence). In nucleotides, the CDR3 is TGTGCCAGCAACTTAGAGCCAGGGGGACTAGCGGGGAACGACTACGAGCAGTACTTC. This encodes CASNLEPGGLAGNDYEQYF.

The chain employs TRBV27 and TRBJ1-5, with 9 positions matching TRBD1. Looked up from germline, CDR1 is MNHEY and CDR2 is SMNVEV (reference sequence). Germline trimming cut 7 bases from V and 5 bases from J; bases unmatched to any gene: 6. This CDR3 is built from 14 residues. CDR3 loop: CASTFGTGYQPQHF. DNA of the CDR3: TGTGCCAGCACATTCGGGACAGGGTATCAGCCCCAGCATTTT.

This clonotype has ten or more counts. The rearrangement links TRBV6-2 or TRBV6-3 to TRBJ2-3; D is possibly TRBD2 (5 bases). This CDR3 has 15 amino acids. The V end was cut by 0 bases, the J end by 4 bases, with 11 bases between. The germline gives CDR1 MNHEY, CDR2 SVGEGT. CDR3 DNA: TGTGCCAGCAGTTACTCGAGGCTAGCTTCAGATACGCAGTATTTT. Encoded protein: CASSYSRLASDTQYF.

In its sample, this clonotype was seen many times. V is TRBV10-3 and J is TRBJ2-7; TRBD2 matches 7 bases. CDR1 is ENHRY and CDR2 is SYGVKD in the germline V gene. This CDR3 contains 15 residues. The V gene end was trimmed by 8 bases and the J gene end by 1 base; junction bases not matched to a gene: 11. This CDR3 is CAIQKTGGPSYEQYF. The CDR3 DNA reads TGTGCCATCCAAAAAACGGGAGGCCCTTCCTACGAGCAGTACTTC.

The rearrangement links TRBV28 to TRBJ2-4, with TRBD2 as a possible D gene (6 bases). Trimming removed 4 bases at V and 6 bases at J, with 16 bases between. The germline gives CDR1 MDHEN, CDR2 SYDVKM. The CDR3 totals 15 residues. CDR3 protein: CASSSPWGEPNIQYF. The CDR3, as DNA: TGTGCCAGCAGTTCCCCTTGGGGGGAACCAAACATTCAGTACTTC.

Concerning this clonotype: This may be a read error: a much more frequent sequence differs by one nucleotide. The J gene is TRBJ2-1, the V gene TRBV11-2, with D tentatively TRBD2 (5 bases). There are 15 residues in the CDR3. CDR1 and CDR2 (germline): SGHAT, FQNNGV. V gave up 5 bases and J gave up 0 bases, with 11 bases separating them. Here the CDR3 DNA reads TGTGCCAGCAGCCCCCGGGAAGGCTCCTACAATGAGCAGTTCTTC. Amino acid sequence: CASSPREGSYNEQFF.